The clone carrying this TCR beta chain was counted only a few times. Its specificity is not known. The protocol attached unique molecular identifiers to individual cDNA molecules. Using its own MiXCR run on the 5' RACE reads, TCRdb lists one record per CDR3 protein. The sample gives approximately 70,000 distinct CDR3 sequences, about 10% of which show up once; 6% to 7% is in the top ten. This sample is drawn from a study of early T cells in non-severe SARS-CoV-2 infection. Background on the study: It was bulk RNA from unsorted whole blood that was sequenced, and the chains were unpaired.

J gave up 6 bases and V 1 base, and 5 bases lay outside the gene matches. The germline gives CDR1 DFQATT, CDR2 SNEGSKA (reference sequence). The length of the CDR3 is 14 residues. The study's findings and limits: Matches to VDJdb favored anti-spike CD8 responses and missed private and CD4 specificities.

The material sequenced was whole blood. V and J are TRBV20-1 and TRBJ2-1; TRBD2 agrees at 8 bases. The origin of this receptor is an adult who was a healthcare worker with PCR-confirmed SARS-CoV-2 infection or an uninfected control (not recorded which). The CDR3 DNA follows: TGCAGTGCTAGAGCCGCGGGGGGCACCAATGAGCAGTTCTTC. Translating gives CSARAAGGTNEQFF.